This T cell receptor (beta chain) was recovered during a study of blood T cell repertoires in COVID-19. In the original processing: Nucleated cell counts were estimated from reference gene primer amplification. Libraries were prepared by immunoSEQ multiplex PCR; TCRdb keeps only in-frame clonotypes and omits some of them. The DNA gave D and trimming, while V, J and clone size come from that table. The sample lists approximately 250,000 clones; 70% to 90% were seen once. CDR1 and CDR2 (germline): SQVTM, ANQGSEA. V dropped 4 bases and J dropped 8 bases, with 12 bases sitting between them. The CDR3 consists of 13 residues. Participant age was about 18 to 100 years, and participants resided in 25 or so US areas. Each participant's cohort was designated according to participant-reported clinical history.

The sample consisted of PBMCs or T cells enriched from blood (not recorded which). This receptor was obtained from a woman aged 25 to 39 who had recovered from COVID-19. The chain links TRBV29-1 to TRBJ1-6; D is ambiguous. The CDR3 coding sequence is TGCAGCGTTGGCAGAGACGCGGATTCACCCCTCCACTTT. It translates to CSVGRDADSPLHF.